Below, 9 T cell receptor beta chains from the same sample are listed, as sequenced in a study of T cells in Graves' hyperthyroidism and ophthalmopathy. What was amplified from RNA transcripts were TCR beta CDR3 regions. First-round RT-PCR with HTBI primers amplified the TCR CDR3 region. TCRdb re-derived calls from the multiplex PCR reads in MiXCR, one entry per CDR3 protein. Here the sample spans about 510,000 distinct CDR3 sequences, over 45% being singletons. The sample taken for sequencing was peripheral blood or thyroid tissue (not recorded which). The source is an adult woman with Graves' disease, either hyperthyroidism or ophthalmopathy (not recorded which).

The chain is built from TRBV30 and TRBJ1-4, with a tentative D call TRBD1 (6 bases). Trimming removed 3 bases at V and 7 bases at J, with 9 bases between. This CDR3 is built from 12 residues. Germline V gene sequence: CDR1 GTSNPN, CDR2 SVGIG (reference sequence). CDR3 DNA: TGTGCCTGGAGCAGGGGCGGTGAAAAACTGTTTTTT. This encodes CAWSRGGEKLFF.

This chain links TRBV6-1 with TRBJ2-5; 10 bases are a match to TRBD1. CDR1 is MNHNS and CDR2 is SASEGT in the germline V gene. This CDR3 has 13 amino acids. Losses at the gene ends were 10 bases for V and 3 bases for J; bases not matched to a gene: 5. The CDR3 sequence: CATQGQGKETQYF. As DNA, the CDR3 is TGTGCCACGCAGGGACAGGGGAAAGAGACCCAGTACTTC.

The chain carries TRBV29-1 and TRBJ2-5; 14 bases match TRBD2. With V trimmed by 8 bases and J by 4 bases, 9 bases remained unmatched. The CDR3 consists of 15 residues. CDR1 is SQVTM and CDR2 is ANQGSEA in the germline V gene. The chain's CDR3 is CSPGLAGVGGETQYF. In DNA, the CDR3 is TGCAGCCCGGGACTAGCGGGAGTAGGAGGAGAGACCCAGTACTTC.

The chain has TRBV20-1 and TRBJ1-6; D is possibly TRBD1 (6 bases). CDR1 and CDR2 from the germline V gene are DFQATT and SNEGSKA (reference sequence). The CDR3 spans 14 residues. V lost 3 bases and J 8 bases, leaving 14 bases between the germline ends. The CDR3: CSARSGHRDSPLHF. The CDR3 DNA reads as TGCAGTGCTAGGTCGGGACATAGGGATTCACCCCTCCACTTT.

This clonotype was found a few times. This chain uses TRBV27 with TRBJ1-1; D unresolved. Germline V gene sequence: CDR1 MNHEY, CDR2 SMNVEV (reference sequence). CDR3 size: 13 residues. V gave up 3 bases and J gave up 10 bases, with 15 bases separating them. CDR3 amino acids: CASSLESRAAAFF. The CDR3 nucleotides are TGTGCCAGCAGTTTGGAATCCCGGGCTGCAGCTTTCTTT.

This clonotype was detected a few times. This chain uses TRBV7-6 with TRBJ2-7; D may be TRBD2 (5 bases). The CDR3 has 15 residues. CDR1 SGHVS and CDR2 FNYEAQ come from the germline V gene. Trimming pared 6 bases from V and 6 bases from J, leaving 21 bases between. CDR3 in amino acids: CASRPTPEVSFEQYF. CDR3 sequence (DNA): TGTGCCAGCAGACCTACGCCGGAGGTATCGTTCGAGCAGTACTTC.

This clonotype was seen many times. Here the CDR3 DNA reads TGTGCCAGCAGCCAAGATCTGGCGCGCGGCTACACCTTC. It is translated as CASSQDLARGYTF. V is TRBV14 and J is TRBJ1-2; D is uncertain. Germline V gene sequence: CDR1 SGHDN, CDR2 FVKESK. The CDR3 runs 13 residues. Trimming removed 0 bases from V and 8 bases from J, with 10 bases in between.

This clonotype was seen ten or more times. The chain recombines TRBV7-2 with TRBJ2-2; 12 bases map to TRBD2. With V trimmed by 5 bases and J by 7 bases, 8 bases remained unmatched. CDR1 SGHTA and CDR2 FQGNSA come from the germline V gene. There are 16 residues in the CDR3. CDR3 sequence (DNA): TGTGCCAGCAGCCTAAGGACTAGCGGGACTGGCGGGGAGCTGTTTTTT. Translation gives CASSLRTSGTGGELFF. Supplemented by reference TRBV7-2 and TRBJ2-2, the full variable domain reads GAGVSQSPSNKVTEKGKDVELRCDPISGHTALYWYRQSLGQGLEFLIYFQGNSAPDKSGLPSDRFSAERTGGSVSTLTIQRTQQEDSAVYLCASSLRTSGTGGELFFGEGSRLTVL.

This clonotype was counted ten times or more. In DNA, the CDR3 is TGTGCCAGCAGCCAAGTCGTCGAAGGGACCCAGTACTTC. It codes for CASSQVVEGTQYF. The V gene is TRBV3-1, the J gene TRBJ2-5, with no clear D. The CDR3 spans 13 residues. Trimming removed 1 base at V and 7 bases at J, with 10 bases between. CDR1 is LGHDT, CDR2 YNNKEL, per germline (reference sequence).